These T cell receptor beta chains were read from a single sample in a study of OX40 agonist ivuxolimab in advanced cancers. This table comes from immunoSEQ multiplex PCR, and its TCRdb copy is limited to in-frame clones, with some not included. Here the sample spans about 31,000 clones, more than 75% being singletons. This specimen consisted of CD4+ or CD8+ T cells sorted from blood, obtained in a trial of the OX40 agonist ivuxolimab. Receptor source: an adult with an advanced solid tumor such as melanoma, head and neck, liver or kidney cancer. Each CDR3 is given with its conserved first and last residue. Each record gives: V gene, clone size, CDR3 length, D gene, J gene, CDR3 DNA, CDR3 protein. The D gene is left open where the match is weak. A row's size may be missing; if present it is once, few, many or a size class.

>TRBV28|NA|17|TRBD1|TRBJ2-3
TGTGCCAGCAGTCTACATGGGACAGGGGAGGGACGGTATACGCAGTATTTT
CASSLHGTGEGRYTQYF
>TRBV27|NA|16|TRBD2|TRBJ2-1
TGTGCCAGCAGTTTAACTAGCGGACACTCCTACAATGAGCAGTTCTTC
CASSLTSGHSYNEQFF
>TRBV21-1|NA|14|NA|TRBJ1-5
TGTGCCAGCAGCAAACCGGCCAAGAATCAGCCCCAGCATTTT
CASSKPAKNQPQHF
>TRBV18|once|17|TRBD2|TRBJ2-6
TGTGCCAGCTCACCGGGACTAGCGGGATCTGGGGCCAACGTCCTGACTTTC
CASSPGLAGSGANVLTF
>TRBV5-6|NA|13|NA|TRBJ2-1
TGTGCCAGCAGCTTGATGGGCGGGAATGAGCAGTTCTTC
CASSLMGGNEQFF
>TRBV19|NA|14|TRBD2|TRBJ2-5
TGTGCCAGTAGTATAGGGACTAGTTTCGAGACCCAGTACTTC
CASSIGTSFETQYF
>TRBV21-1|NA|16|NA|TRBJ2-1
TGTGCCAGCAGCCCCCGGACTAGCGGGAGGGCCGATGAGCAGTTCTTC
CASSPRTSGRADEQFF
>TRBV25-1|NA|16|TRBD2|TRBJ2-1
TGTGCCAGCAGTGCCCAACTAGCGGGGGCAAACAATGAGCAGTTCTTC
CASSAQLAGANNEQFF
>TRBV7-2|NA|14|NA|TRBJ2-5
TGTGCCAGCAGACAGGGACTCTGGCAAGAGACCCAGTACTTC
CASRQGLWQETQYF
>TRBV5-1|NA|15|NA|TRBJ1-1
TGCGCCAGCAGCTACAACAGGGACATGAACACTGAAGCTTTCTTT
CASSYNRDMNTEAFF
>TRBV5-1|NA|15|NA|TRBJ2-2
TGCGCCAGCAGCTTGGGGGTTGTGGACACCGGGGAGCTGTTTTTT
CASSLGVVDTGELFF
>TRBV16|NA|20|TRBD1|TRBJ1-5
TGTGCCAGCAGCCGCTGGATATACGCCGACAGGGGTCGGAGCAATCAGCCCCAGCATTTT
CASSRWIYADRGRSNQPQHF
>TRBV29-1|NA|12|NA|TRBJ1-3
TGCAGCGTACAGAACCCTGGAAACACCATATATTTT
CSVQNPGNTIYF
>TRBV6-5|NA|13|NA|TRBJ2-5
TGTGCCAGCAAGGCGGGTTCCCAAGAGACCCAGTACTTC
CASKAGSQETQYF
>TRBV7-2|NA|16|TRBD2|TRBJ2-1
TGTGCCAGCAGCCCGCCCGGGTTAGCGGGAGACAATGAGCAGTTCTTC
CASSPPGLAGDNEQFF
>TRBV10-3|NA|12|NA|TRBJ2-7
TGTGCCATTCGGGACCCACCTTACGAGCAGTACTTC
CAIRDPPYEQYF